Below, 7 T cell receptor beta chains from the same sample are listed, as sequenced in a study of shared clonotypes between healthy human individuals. The repertoire was sequenced with immunoSEQ multiplex PCR; TCRdb's copy has only in-frame clones and lacks some. The sample holds under 1,100,000 clones; 65% to 75% are singletons and the top ten take about 1.5%. The sample consisted of memory CD4+ T cells sorted from blood. Documented subset: CD45RA-negative fraction. Every receptor here comes from a man aged 18 to 29 in good health.

The gene calls are TRBV4-3 and TRBJ2-5; 9 bases align to TRBD1. The germline CDR1 and CDR2 sequences are LGHNA and YSLEER. The CDR3 is 17 amino acids. The V segment lost 5 bases and the J segment 5 bases; nucleotides outside the gene matches: 15. CDR3 region: CASSERNPGTGMETQYF. The CDR3 bases are TGCGCCAGCAGCGAAAGGAATCCCGGGACAGGGATGGAGACCCAGTACTTC.

The J gene is TRBJ1-1, the V gene TRBV2; TRBD1 matches 7 bases. V lost 7 bases to trimming and J lost 2 bases; unmatched junction nucleotides: 10. Germline V gives CDR1 SNHLY, CDR2 FYNNEI. This CDR3 spans 15 amino acids. CDR3 region: CASTPIGTANTEAFF. The CDR3 nucleotides are TGTGCCAGCACCCCGATTGGGACAGCTAACACTGAAGCTTTCTTT.

The chain is built from TRBV7-9 and TRBJ2-2, with 14 bases matching TRBD2. Germline CDR1 and CDR2: SEHNR and FQNEAQ (reference sequence). This CDR3 has 17 amino acids. The junction had 10 bases not matched to a gene; V was cut back by 6 bases and J by 7 bases. This CDR3 reads CASRPAGLAGGHGELFF. The CDR3 DNA sequence: TGTGCCAGCAGGCCAGCCGGACTAGCGGGAGGTCACGGGGAGCTGTTTTTT. Using reference TRBV7-9 and TRBJ2-2 for the parts outside the CDR3, the full variable domain is DTGVSQNPRHKITKRGQNVTFRCDPISEHNRLYWYRQTLGQGPEFLTYFQNEAQLEKSRLLSDRFSAERPKGSFSTLEIQRTEQGDSAMYLCASRPAGLAGGHGELFFGEGSRLTVL.

This clone has a handful of counts. The chain has TRBV29-1 and TRBJ2-4; 10 bases are a match to TRBD2. Germline V gene sequence: CDR1 SQVTM, CDR2 ANQGSEA. The CDR3 consists of 15 residues. Germline trimming cut 6 bases from V and 5 bases from J; bases unmatched to any gene: 10. This CDR3 is CSVHGLAAQQNIQYF. CDR3 nucleotides: TGCAGCGTCCATGGACTAGCGGCCCAACAAAACATTCAGTACTTC.

This clone occurred a few times. This chain links TRBV2 with TRBJ1-1; 10 bases match TRBD1. Losses at the gene ends were 2 bases for V and 3 bases for J; bases not matched to a gene: 3. The CDR3 has 15 residues. Germline V gene sequence: CDR1 SNHLY, CDR2 FYNNEI. The CDR3 coding sequence is TGTGCCAGCAGTGAATATGGGACAGGGGACACTGAAGCTTTCTTT. Translating gives CASSEYGTGDTEAFF. The full variable domain, with the rest looked up from reference TRBV2 and TRBJ1-1, is EPEVTQTPSHQVTQMGQEVILRCVPISNHLYFYWYRQILGQKVEFLVSFYNNEISEKSEIFDDQFSVERPDGSNFTLKIRSTKLEDSAMYFCASSEYGTGDTEAFFGQGTRLTVV.

The chain couples TRBV7-2 to TRBJ1-6; TRBD1 matches at 7 bases. The V segment lost 4 bases and the J segment 12 bases; nucleotides outside the gene matches: 3. The germline gives CDR1 SGHTA, CDR2 FQGNSA. The CDR3 spans 12 residues. The CDR3 DNA reads as TGTGCCAGCAGCTCCCCAGGGGGACCCCTCCACTTT. Translation: CASSSPGGPLHF. Drawing the rest from reference TRBV7-2 and TRBJ1-6, the complete variable domain is GAGVSQSPSNKVTEKGKDVELRCDPISGHTALYWYRQSLGQGLEFLIYFQGNSAPDKSGLPSDRFSAERTGGSVSTLTIQRTQQEDSAVYLCASSSPGGPLHFGNGTRLTVT.

The J gene is TRBJ1-1, the V gene TRBV6-4, with 8 bases matching TRBD1. The trim removed 5 bases at V and 4 bases at J, leaving 6 bases unmatched. There are 14 residues in the CDR3. The germline CDR1 and CDR2 sequences are MRHNA and SNTAGT. CDR3 coding DNA: TGTGCCAGCAGTTATGGGCAGGGGGCCACTGAAGCTTTCTTT. Protein product: CASSYGQGATEAFF.